The 16 T cell receptor beta chains below come from one sample, sequenced in a study of OX40 agonist ivuxolimab in advanced cancers. Sequencing used immunoSEQ multiplex PCR; TCRdb keeps in-frame clones, though not all of them. The data contain about 16,000 clones, about 75% of them singletons. Material: CD4+ or CD8+ T cells sorted from blood, obtained in a trial of the OX40 agonist ivuxolimab. The receptors were sampled from an adult with an advanced solid tumor such as melanoma, head and neck, liver or kidney cancer.

In the case of this clone: The junction differs from germline at one of its ends, possibly a read error. CDR3 loop: CVSSISDYHEQYF. In DNA form, the CDR3 reads TGTGTCAGCAGCATTTCCGACTACCACGAGCAGTACTTC. This rearrangement joins TRBV5-4 to TRBJ2-7; D might be TRBD2 (5 bases). Per the germline V gene, CDR1 is SGHNT and CDR2 is YYREEE (reference sequence). The CDR3 has 13 amino acids.

This clone was seen a handful of times. The rearrangement uses TRBV4-2 and TRBJ2-1; 10 positions agree with TRBD2. The V and J ends lost 0 bases and 6 bases, in that order; junction bases with no gene match: 5. The CDR3 length is 16 residues. Germline V gene sequence: CDR1 LGHNA, CDR2 YNFKEQ. In DNA, the CDR3 is TGTGCCAGCAGCCAAGAGATAGCGGGGGGTCGCAATGAGCAGTTCTTC. Amino acids: CASSQEIAGGRNEQFF.

This clone has a handful of counts. Given a far larger clone just one base away, this is likely a sequencing read error. Distinct nucleotide sequences in the sample also encode this CDR3. The gene calls are TRBV4-1 and TRBJ2-2; no clear D gene. Per germline, CDR1 MGHRA and CDR2 YSYEKL. The CDR3 contains 12 residues. Trimming pared 1 base from V and 4 bases from J, leaving 1 base between. This CDR3 reads CASSQGTGELFF. CDR3 in DNA: TGCGCCAGCAGCCAAGGCACCGGGGAGCTGTTTTTT.

The chain links TRBV10-3 to TRBJ1-1; a weak D match, TRBD1 (5 bases). Germline CDR1 ENHRY, CDR2 SYGVKD. Trimming left V 5 bases short and J 0 bases short, with 16 bases between. The CDR3 loop spans 16 amino acids. CDR3 bases: TGTGCCATCAGTCCTGAGAGGGGTGTCCTGAACACTGAAGCTTTCTTT. It encodes CAISPERGVLNTEAFF.

CDR3 bases: TGTGCCAGTAGTTCTGAAGGGACTAACAACGCAGATACGCAGTATTTT. As protein: CASSSEGTNNADTQYF. The gene calls are TRBV19 and TRBJ2-3; 7 bases align to TRBD2. After removal of 5 bases from V and 4 bases from J, the junction contained 12 bases not matched to a gene. This CDR3 contains 16 residues. The germline V gene encodes CDR1 LNHDA and CDR2 SQIVND (reference sequence).

The rearrangement links TRBV4-2 to TRBJ1-5; D is possibly TRBD1 (6 bases). Germline assignment: CDR1 LGHNA and CDR2 YNFKEQ. The V gene lost 8 bases and the J gene lost 6 bases, with 11 bases spanning the gap. This CDR3 region has 12 residues. CDR3 residues: CASAGGLQPQHF. The CDR3 nucleotides are TGTGCCAGCGCCGGGGGCCTTCAGCCCCAGCATTTT.

The chain links TRBV2 to TRBJ1-1; no clear D. Germline CDR1 is SNHLY and CDR2 is FYNNEI. V lost 1 base to trimming and J lost 4 bases, with 7 bases between them. The CDR3 runs to 13 residues. CDR3 in DNA: TGTGCCAGCAGTGAAGGGCTGTTCACTGAAGCTTTCTTT. Residues: CASSEGLFTEAFF.

This clone is termed medium-sized (0.01 to 0.1%). The chain carries TRBV6-1 and TRBJ1-2; possibly TRBD1 for D (6 bases). Germline V gene data show CDR1 as MNHNS and CDR2 as SASEGT. This CDR3 is 13 amino acids long. V lost 8 bases and J 8 bases, leaving 18 bases between the germline ends. The CDR3, as DNA: TGTGCCAGCGATGGACAGTCAGCTGGGGGCTACACCTTC. Encoded protein: CASDGQSAGGYTF.

The chain employs TRBV27 and TRBJ2-3; D not resolved. The V and J ends lost 9 bases and 3 bases respectively, with 16 bases between them. This CDR3 region has 14 residues. Germline V lookup: CDR1 MNHEY, CDR2 SMNVEV (reference sequence). CDR3 DNA sequence: TGTGCCAGTACTCCCAGTCCCCAGACAGATACGCAGTATTTT. Translation: CASTPSPQTDTQYF.

The rearrangement uses TRBV7-9 and TRBJ2-1, with TRBD2 identical over 7 bases. J lost 10 bases, V lost 5 bases, and 8 bases had no gene match. Germline CDR1 is SEHNR and CDR2 is FQNEAQ (reference sequence). The CDR3 consists of 13 residues. For the CDR3, the DNA is TGTGCCAGCAGCCCCCCCCAAGCGGGGGAGCAGTTCTTC. It specifies CASSPPQAGEQFF.

Here the CDR3 reads CASSDRDRGRTDTQYF. Here the CDR3 DNA reads TGCGCCAGCAGCGACCGGGACAGGGGTAGGACAGATACGCAGTATTTT. This chain uses TRBV4-3 with TRBJ2-3; 10 nucleotides align to TRBD1. Germline trimming cut 5 bases from V and 3 bases from J; bases unmatched to any gene: 8. The CDR3 runs 16 residues. The germline CDR1 and CDR2 sequences are LGHNA and YSLEER.

V usage is TRBV7-9 and J usage is TRBJ1-2, with D uncertain. From germline, CDR1 is SEHNR and CDR2 FQNEAQ (reference sequence). The CDR3 runs 16 residues. Between the trimmed V and J ends, which lost 1 base and 0 bases, there was a span of 12 bases. CDR3: CASSLDVGEANYGYTF. The CDR3 nucleotides are TGTGCCAGCAGCTTAGATGTTGGGGAAGCTAACTATGGCTACACCTTC.

The J gene is TRBJ1-3, the V gene TRBV29-1; no clear D gene. V was clipped by 4 bases and J by 1 base, with 11 bases between them. Germline assignment: CDR1 SQVTM and CDR2 ANQGSEA. The length of the CDR3 is 14 residues. Here the CDR3 DNA reads TGCAGCGTTGTCTCTGGGATTTCTGGAAACACCATATATTTT. Protein product: CSVVSGISGNTIYF.

V gene TRBV2 combines with J gene TRBJ2-5; the match to TRBD2 covers 7 bases. J was trimmed by 2 bases and V by 6 bases; bases with no gene match: 6. CDR3 length equals 14 residues. Looked up from germline, CDR1 is SNHLY and CDR2 is FYNNEI. Here the CDR3 reads CASSAGRGQETQYF. DNA for the CDR3: TGTGCCAGCAGCGCGGGGAGGGGACAAGAGACCCAGTACTTC. The variable domain in full, completed from reference TRBV2 and TRBJ2-5, reads EPEVTQTPSHQVTQMGQEVILRCVPISNHLYFYWYRQILGQKVEFLVSFYNNEISEKSEIFDDQFSVERPDGSNFTLKIRSTKLEDSAMYFCASSAGRGQETQYFGPGTRLLVL.

This clone was observed a single time. V is TRBV7-9 and J is TRBJ1-2, with 7 bases aligning to TRBD1. V was clipped by 2 bases and J by 3 bases; unmatched bases: 6. The CDR3 covers 15 residues. The V gene's germline CDR1 is SEHNR and CDR2 FQNEAQ (reference sequence). CDR3 bases: TGTGCCAGCAGCTTATATAGGGGGCTAGACTATGGCTACACCTTC. Translation: CASSLYRGLDYGYTF.

The chain recombines TRBV28 with TRBJ2-5, with D hard to call. Germline CDR1 MDHEN, CDR2 SYDVKM. With 2 bases removed from V and 5 bases from J, the gap between germline ends came to 12 bases. The CDR3 covers 14 residues. The DNA of the CDR3 is TGTGCCAGCAGTTTAATATGGGATCGGGAGACCCAGTACTTC. Protein product: CASSLIWDRETQYF.